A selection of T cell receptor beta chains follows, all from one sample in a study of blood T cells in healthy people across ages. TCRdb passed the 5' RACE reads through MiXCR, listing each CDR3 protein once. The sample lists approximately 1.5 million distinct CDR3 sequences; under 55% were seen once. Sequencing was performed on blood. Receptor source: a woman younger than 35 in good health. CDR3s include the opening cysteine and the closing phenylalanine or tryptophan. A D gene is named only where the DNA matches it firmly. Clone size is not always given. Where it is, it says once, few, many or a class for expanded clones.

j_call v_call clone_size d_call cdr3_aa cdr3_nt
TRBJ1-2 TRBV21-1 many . CASRKGARGHRHGYTF TGTGCCAGCAGAAAAGGTGCTCGGGGGCACAGGCATGGCTACACCTTC
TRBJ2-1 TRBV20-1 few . CSAPRTYNEQFF TGCAGTGCTCCACGAACCTACAATGAGCAGTTCTTC
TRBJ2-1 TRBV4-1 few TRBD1 CASSQSGQGLLGDNEQFF TGCGCCAGCAGCCAATCCGGACAGGGTCTCCTTGGGGACAATGAGCAGTTCTTC
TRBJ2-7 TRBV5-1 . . CASSSTRISFYEQYF TGCGCCAGCAGCTCGACACGGATCAGCTTCTACGAGCAGTACTTC
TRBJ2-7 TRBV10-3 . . CAISEFDNEQYF TGTGCCATCAGTGAATTCGACAATGAGCAGTACTTC
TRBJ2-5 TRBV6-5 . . CASSAIAQETQYF TGTGCCAGCAGTGCTATCGCCCAAGAGACCCAGTACTTC
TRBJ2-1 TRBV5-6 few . CASSLVPSDNEQFF TGTGCCAGCAGCTTGGTTCCTAGCGACAATGAGCAGTTCTTC
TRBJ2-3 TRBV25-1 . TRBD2 CASSEYSGGRTDTQYF TGTGCCAGCAGTGAATATAGCGGGGGCCGCACAGATACGCAGTATTTT
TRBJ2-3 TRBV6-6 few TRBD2 CASRHERGATSTDTQYF TGTGCCAGCAGACACGAGCGGGGGGCTACTAGCACAGATACGCAGTATTTT
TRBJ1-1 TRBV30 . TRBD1 CAWSPRTGVNTEAFF TGTGCCTGGAGTCCCAGGACAGGGGTGAACACTGAAGCTTTCTTT
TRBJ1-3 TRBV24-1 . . CATSDSSDTIYF TGTGCCACCAGTGATTCCTCGGACACCATATATTTT
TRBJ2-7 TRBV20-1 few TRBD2 CSAVPGLSTYEQYF TGCAGTGCCGTTCCGGGACTATCCACCTACGAGCAGTACTTC
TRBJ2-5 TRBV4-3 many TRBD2 CASSQAPTSGEETQYF TGCGCCAGCAGCCAAGCACCGACTAGCGGGGAAGAGACCCAGTACTTC
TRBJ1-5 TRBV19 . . CASRYRGGNQPQHF TGTGCCAGTAGGTATAGGGGGGGCAATCAGCCCCAGCATTTT
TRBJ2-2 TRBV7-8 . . CASSLALTNTGELFF TGTGCCAGCAGCTTAGCGCTAACGAACACCGGGGAGCTGTTTTTT
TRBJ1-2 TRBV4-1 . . CASSPVGGDYGYTF TGCGCCAGCAGCCCTGTCGGTGGGGACTATGGCTACACCTTC
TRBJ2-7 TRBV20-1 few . CSAAGLLYEQYF TGCAGTGCCGCGGGCCTCTTGTACGAGCAGTACTTC
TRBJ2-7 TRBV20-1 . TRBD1 CSADRDRGSYEQYF TGCAGTGCTGACCGGGACAGGGGGTCCTACGAGCAGTACTTC
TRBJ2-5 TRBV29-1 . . CSARGGDLYEETQYF TGCAGCGCCCGAGGGGGAGACCTATACGAAGAGACCCAGTACTTC
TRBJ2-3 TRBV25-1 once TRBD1 CASSYRDTGGANRGSTDTQYF TGTGCCAGCAGTTATCGGGATACAGGGGGCGCAAATCGTGGAAGCACAGATACGCAGTATTTT
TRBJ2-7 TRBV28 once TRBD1 CASRVAGGANHEQYF TGTGCCAGCAGGGTAGCAGGGGGCGCGAACCACGAGCAGTACTTC
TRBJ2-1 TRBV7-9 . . CASSPLAVGTYNEQFF TGTGCCAGCAGCCCACTGGCCGTAGGAACCTACAATGAGCAGTTCTTC
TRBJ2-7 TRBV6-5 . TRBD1 CASSYSTGTGDYEQYF TGTGCCAGCAGTTACTCGACCGGGACAGGGGACTACGAGCAGTACTTC
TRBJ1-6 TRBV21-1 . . CASSKGDGGNSPLHF TGTGCCAGCAGCAAAGGGGACGGAGGTAATTCACCCCTCCACTTT
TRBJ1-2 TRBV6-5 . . CASSYAGAHNYGYTF TGTGCCAGCAGTTACGCGGGGGCCCATAACTATGGCTACACCTTC
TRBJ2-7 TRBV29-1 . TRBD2 CSVEGGGIEQYF TGCAGCGTTGAAGGGGGAGGGATCGAGCAGTACTTC
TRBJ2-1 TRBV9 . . CASSDRTRNEQFF TGTGCCAGCAGCGATAGAACGCGGAATGAGCAGTTCTTC
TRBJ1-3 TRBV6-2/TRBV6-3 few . CASSYDGASSGNTIYF TGTGCCAGCAGTTACGACGGGGCGAGCTCTGGAAACACCATATATTTT
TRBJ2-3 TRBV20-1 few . CSAIPRTAVRTDTQYF TGCAGTGCCATCCCTCGGACCGCCGTACGCACAGATACGCAGTATTTT
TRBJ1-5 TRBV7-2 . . CASSRQFGGSNQPQHF TGTGCCAGCAGCCGACAATTTGGGGGAAGCAATCAGCCCCAGCATTTT
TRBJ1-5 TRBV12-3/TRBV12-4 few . CASSPDIDQPQHF TGTGCCAGCAGTCCCGATATAGATCAGCCCCAGCATTTT
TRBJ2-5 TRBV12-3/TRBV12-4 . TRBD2 CASSTLAGRETQYF TGTGCCAGCAGTACTCTAGCGGGACGGGAGACCCAGTACTTC
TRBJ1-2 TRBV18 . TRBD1 CASSPRQGDYGYTF TGTGCCAGCTCACCGCGACAGGGTGACTATGGCTACACCTTC
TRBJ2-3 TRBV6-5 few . CASSYGENTQYF TGTGCCAGCAGTTACGGGGAAAATACGCAGTATTTT
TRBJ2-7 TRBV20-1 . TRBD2 CSARDEGGRDEQYF TGCAGTGCTAGAGATGAAGGCGGGAGAGACGAGCAGTACTTC
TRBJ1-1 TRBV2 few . CASSADQLVNTEAFF TGTGCCAGCAGCGCTGATCAGCTCGTGAACACTGAAGCTTTCTTT
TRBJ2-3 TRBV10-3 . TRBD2 CAISPGLAIDTQYF TGTGCCATCAGCCCGGGACTAGCGATAGATACGCAGTATTTT
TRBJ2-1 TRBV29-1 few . CSTTLGAEQFF TGCAGCACCACCTTAGGGGCAGAGCAGTTCTTC
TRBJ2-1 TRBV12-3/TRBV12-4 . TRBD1 CASRTTGKYNEQFF TGTGCCAGCAGGACGACAGGGAAGTACAATGAGCAGTTCTTC
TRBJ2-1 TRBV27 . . CASSLIGRSDNEQFF TGTGCCAGCAGTTTAATCGGGAGATCGGACAATGAGCAGTTCTTC
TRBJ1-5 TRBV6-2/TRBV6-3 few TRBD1 CASGQGGNQPQHF TGTGCCAGCGGACAGGGTGGTAATCAGCCCCAGCATTTT
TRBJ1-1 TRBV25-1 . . CASSEQGGGWTEAFF TGTGCCAGCAGTGAGCAGGGTGGGGGTTGGACTGAAGCTTTCTTT
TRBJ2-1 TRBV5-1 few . CASSGGQTYNEQFF TGCGCCAGCAGTGGGGGGCAGACGTACAATGAGCAGTTCTTC
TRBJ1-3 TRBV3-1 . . CASSQGQGSTIYF TGTGCCAGCAGCCAAGGGCAGGGGTCCACCATATATTTT
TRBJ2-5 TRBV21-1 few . CASSKAPEGEEQETQYF TGTGCCAGCAGCAAAGCGCCGGAAGGAGAAGAACAAGAGACCCAGTACTTC
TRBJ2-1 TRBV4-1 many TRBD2 CASSSASGSYNEQFF TGCGCCAGCAGCTCAGCTAGCGGCTCCTACAATGAGCAGTTCTTC
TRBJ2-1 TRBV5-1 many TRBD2 CASSRGRASHNEQFF TGCGCCAGCAGTCGTGGGAGGGCCTCCCACAATGAGCAGTTCTTC
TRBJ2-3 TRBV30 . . CAWSDEGPATQYF TGTGCCTGGAGTGATGAGGGACCCGCAACGCAGTATTTT
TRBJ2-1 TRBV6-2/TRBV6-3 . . CASSHSFVGNEQFF TGTGCCAGCAGCCACTCCTTCGTGGGCAATGAGCAGTTCTTC
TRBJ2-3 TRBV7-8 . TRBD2 CASSPRSRLAGTDTQYF TGTGCCAGCAGCCCCCGGTCGAGGCTAGCGGGAACAGATACGCAGTATTTT
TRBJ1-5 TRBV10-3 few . CAISYGRNQPQHF TGTGCCATCAGTTACGGACGGAATCAGCCCCAGCATTTT
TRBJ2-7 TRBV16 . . CASSQLGPHEQYF TGTGCCAGCAGCCAACTGGGTCCCCACGAGCAGTACTTC
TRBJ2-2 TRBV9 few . CASSPTIGPTGELFF TGTGCCAGCAGCCCGACGATAGGACCCACCGGGGAGCTGTTTTTT
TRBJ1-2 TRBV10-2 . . CAVRRRTTDGYTF TGCGCCGTTCGAAGACGGACAACCGATGGCTACACCTTC
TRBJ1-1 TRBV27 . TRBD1 CASSSSGTGGGNTEAFF TGTGCCAGCAGTTCCTCGGGGACAGGGGGGGGGAACACTGAAGCTTTCTTT
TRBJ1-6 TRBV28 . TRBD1 CASTSGQPTPDPNSPLHF TGTGCCAGCACCTCGGGACAGCCAACACCCGATCCTAATTCACCCCTCCACTTT
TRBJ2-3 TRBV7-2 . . CASSHWGMGDTQYF TGTGCCAGCAGCCATTGGGGAATGGGGGATACGCAGTATTTT
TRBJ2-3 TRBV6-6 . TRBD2 CASRRLAKSTDTQYF TGTGCCAGCAGAAGACTAGCGAAGAGCACAGATACGCAGTATTTT